This T cell receptor beta chain was obtained from a study of monozygotic twins with inflammatory bowel disease. The CDR3 runs to 14 residues. Per germline, CDR1 MNHNS and CDR2 SASEGT. Comment on this clonotype: What it binds is unknown.

The authors used 3,000 to 3,500 ng of total RNA per TCR library. Eight separate reactions for every sample produced the cDNA. Template-switch reactions added UMIs with a 6-nucleotide sample barcode. Reprocessing the 5' RACE reads, TCRdb reports a single entry for every CDR3 protein and omits DNA. This sample contains over 150,000 distinct CDR3 sequences. Overall study results and limits: In patient repertoires, differing immunosuppressive treatments may have added some variability.

The rearrangement links TRBV6-1 to TRBJ2-5; the D call of TRBD1 rests on TCRdb alone, since no DNA is present to check it. This clonotype was obtained from a human donor with ulcerative colitis or Crohn's disease, or a healthy co-twin of an affected twin (not recorded which). Sequencing was carried out using blood. The chain's CDR3 is CASRSVPSVETQYF.